The 8 T cell receptor beta chains presented below share a single source sample, sequenced in a study of early T cells in non-severe SARS-CoV-2 infection. MiXCR, run by TCRdb on the 5' RACE reads, gives a single entry per CDR3 protein. This repertoire shows 100,000 to 120,000 distinct CDR3 sequences, roughly 13% found once; its top ten account for less than 4.5%. Sequencing used whole blood, obtained at baseline. These receptors were taken from an adult who was a healthcare worker with PCR-confirmed SARS-CoV-2 infection or an uninfected control (not recorded which).

This clonotype was seen a few times. The V gene is TRBV7-8, the J gene TRBJ1-4; no clear D gene. V was clipped by 4 bases and J by 8 bases, with 17 bases between them. The CDR3 covers 15 residues. The germline gives CDR1 SGHVS, CDR2 FQNEAQ. The CDR3 is CASSSSIAGEEKLFF. Here the CDR3 DNA reads TGTGCCAGCAGCTCCAGCATAGCCGGGGAGGAAAAACTGTTTTTT. The whole variable domain, remainder taken from reference TRBV7-8 and TRBJ1-4, is GAGVSQSPRYKVAKRGQDVALRCDPISGHVSLFWYQQALGQGPEFLTYFQNEAQLDKSGLPSDRFFAERPEGSVSTLKIQRTQQEDSAVYLCASSSSIAGEEKLFFGSGTQLSVL.

This clonotype has a handful of counts. This rearrangement joins TRBV7-8 to TRBJ1-2; 7 positions match TRBD1. J gave up 0 bases and V 5 bases, and 12 bases lay outside the gene matches. The CDR3 loop spans 17 amino acids. Germline assignment: CDR1 SGHVS and CDR2 FQNEAQ. For the CDR3, the DNA is TGTGCCAGCAGCCTACAAACAGGGGCCGAAGCTAACTATGGCTACACCTTC. It translates to CASSLQTGAEANYGYTF.

This clonotype was recorded many times. V is TRBV30 and J is TRBJ2-3, with D tentatively TRBD1 (6 bases). CDR3 length: 14 amino acids. The germline gives CDR1 GTSNPN, CDR2 SVGIG (reference sequence). V was clipped by 2 bases and J by 3 bases, with 12 bases between them. CDR3 nucleotide sequence: TGTGCCTGGAGTCCTAACAGGGTAACAGATACGCAGTATTTT. Translating it yields CAWSPNRVTDTQYF.

This chain links TRBV28 with TRBJ2-5, with D uncertain. Trimming pared 5 bases from V and 0 bases from J, leaving 7 bases between. CDR3 length equals 13 residues. Germline-derived CDR1 and CDR2 are MDHEN and SYDVKM. CDR3 sequence reads: CASSTSYQETQYF. CDR3 DNA sequence: TGTGCCAGCAGTACCAGCTACCAAGAGACCCAGTACTTC.

This clonotype has more than one count but fewer than ten. This chain links TRBV2 with TRBJ1-6, with 10 bases lining up with TRBD1. V trimming: 2 bases; J trimming: 10 bases; junction bases outside the gene matches: 5. Looked up from germline, CDR1 is SNHLY and CDR2 is FYNNEI. CDR3 length equals 15 residues. The CDR3 sequence is CASSEQTGGGSPLHF. In DNA, the CDR3 is TGTGCCAGCAGTGAACAGACAGGGGGCGGCTCACCCCTCCACTTT.

This clonotype was seen a handful of times. V gene TRBV28 combines with J gene TRBJ1-2, with D uncertain. Trimming removed 6 bases at V and 2 bases at J, with 13 bases between. The CDR3 runs 14 residues. Germline V gene sequence: CDR1 MDHEN, CDR2 SYDVKM. The CDR3: CASSSNQPNYGYTF. DNA for the CDR3: TGTGCCAGCAGCTCTAATCAGCCAAACTATGGCTACACCTTC.

The table lists this clonotype with many counts. The chain recombines TRBV7-9 with TRBJ1-1; D might be TRBD1 (6 bases). The CDR3 sequence is 15 residues long. Germline-derived CDR1 and CDR2 are SEHNR and FQNEAQ (reference sequence). V gave up 6 bases and J gave up 1 base, with 15 bases separating them. The CDR3 DNA reads as TGTGCCAGCAGTGAATCCGGGACACCGAACACTGAAGCTTTCTTT. This encodes CASSESGTPNTEAFF.

The chain couples TRBV30 to TRBJ2-7; D could derive from TRBD1 or TRBD2 (5 bases each). CDR3 size: 13 residues. Trimming took 3 bases from V and 6 from J, leaving 15 bases between them. In germline, CDR1 is GTSNPN, CDR2 SVGIG (reference sequence). As DNA, the CDR3 is TGTGCCTGGAGATTGGGGACCGAGAGCGAGCAGTACTTC. It codes for CAWRLGTESEQYF. Filled out from reference TRBV30 and TRBJ2-7, the complete variable domain reads SQTIHQWPATLVQPVGSPLSLECTVEGTSNPNLYWYRQAAGRGLQLLFYSVGIGQISSEVPQNLSASRPQDRQFILSSKKLLLSDSGFYLCAWRLGTESEQYFGPGTRLTVT.